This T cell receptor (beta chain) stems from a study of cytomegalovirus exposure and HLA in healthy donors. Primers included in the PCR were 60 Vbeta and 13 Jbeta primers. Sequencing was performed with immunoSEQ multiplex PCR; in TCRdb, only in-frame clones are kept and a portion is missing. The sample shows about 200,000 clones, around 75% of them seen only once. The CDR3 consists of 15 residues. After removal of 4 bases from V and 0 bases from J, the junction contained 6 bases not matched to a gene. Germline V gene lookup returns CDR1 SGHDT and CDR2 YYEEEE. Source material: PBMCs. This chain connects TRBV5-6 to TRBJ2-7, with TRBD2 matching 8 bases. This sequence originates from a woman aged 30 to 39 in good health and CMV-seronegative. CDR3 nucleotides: TGTGCCAGCAGCGATACGGGAGGGAGCTCCTACGAGCAGTACTTC. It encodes CASSDTGGSSYEQYF.